Each of the 13 T cell receptor beta chains below was sequenced from the same sample in a study of blood T cell repertoires in COVID-19. Clones were read by immunoSEQ multiplex PCR, and TCRdb kept only the in-frame ones, dropping some. The sample holds fewer than 250,000 clones, more than 70% seen once. The material sequenced was peripheral blood. These receptors originate from a man between 50 and 59 years old with active or convalescent COVID-19.

The V gene is TRBV6-1, the J gene TRBJ2-1; 9 nucleotides align to TRBD1. This CDR3 has 18 amino acids. The J segment lost 0 bases and the V segment lost 2 bases, leaving 8 bases of the junction unmatched. Germline V gene data show CDR1 as MNHNS and CDR2 as SASEGT. CDR3 nucleotides: TGTGCCAGCAGTGAACCCGGGACAGGGACTCGCTCCTACAATGAGCAGTTCTTC. Its protein is CASSEPGTGTRSYNEQFF.

The sample holds a few counts of this clone. The chain carries TRBV4-1 and TRBJ2-2, with 8 bases lining up with TRBD2. CDR1 and CDR2 from the germline V gene are MGHRA and YSYEKL. The CDR3 spans 15 residues. V lost 4 bases and J lost 0; bases outside the gene matches: 1. CDR3 DNA sequence: TGCGCCAGCAGCCGGACTAGCCCGAACACCGGGGAGCTGTTTTTT. Its translation is CASSRTSPNTGELFF.

The chain links TRBV5-4 to TRBJ1-4; 8 positions match TRBD1. The trim removed 4 bases at V and 3 bases at J, leaving 5 bases unmatched. CDR3 length: 15 amino acids. Germline CDR1 is SGHNT and CDR2 is YYREEE (reference sequence). Here the CDR3 reads CASSTRTGPNEKLFF. For the CDR3, the DNA is TGTGCCAGCAGCACACGGACAGGGCCTAATGAAAAACTGTTTTTT.

V is TRBV7-9 and J is TRBJ1-1; weak D call: TRBD1 (5 bases). This CDR3 region has 17 residues. CDR1 and CDR2 from the germline V gene are SEHNR and FQNEAQ (reference sequence). Trimming stripped 1 base from V and 4 bases from J, with 19 bases between. In DNA, the CDR3 is TGTGCCAGCAGCTTAGGGACCCAGGGAGTGCGGGGCACTGAAGCTTTCTTT. This codes for CASSLGTQGVRGTEAFF.

The genes are TRBV19 and TRBJ1-2; D ambiguous. The CDR3 is 11 amino acids. The V end was cut by 4 bases, the J end by 4 bases, with 4 bases between. Germline CDR1 is LNHDA and CDR2 is SQIVND (reference sequence). In DNA form, the CDR3 reads TGTGCCAGTAGTAGTCTCTATGGCTACACCTTC. This codes for CASSSLYGYTF.

The chain carries TRBV7-8 and TRBJ2-3; the match to TRBD2 covers 9 bases. CDR1 and CDR2 from the germline V gene are SGHVS and FQNEAQ. Losses at the gene ends were 5 bases for V and 0 bases for J; bases not matched to a gene: 9. The CDR3 has 17 residues. The DNA for the CDR3 is TGTGCCAGCAGCCTGTCGACTAGCGGTTCTAGCACAGATACGCAGTATTTT. Its protein is CASSLSTSGSSTDTQYF.

The V gene is TRBV10-2, the J gene TRBJ1-3; TRBD1 agrees at 7 bases. Unmatched junction bases numbered 7, after V lost 7 bases and J lost 4 bases. Germline assignment: CDR1 WSHSY and CDR2 SAAADI. The CDR3 loop spans 14 amino acids. CDR3 region: CASNPQGSGNTIYF. DNA for the CDR3: TGCGCCAGCAACCCACAGGGGTCAGGAAACACCATATATTTT.

The chain couples TRBV7-8 to TRBJ1-2, with 9 positions matching TRBD1. CDR1 is SGHVS and CDR2 is FQNEAQ in the germline V gene. The CDR3 runs to 20 residues. Unmatched junction bases numbered 15, after V lost 1 base and J lost 0 bases. CDR3 sequence (DNA): TGTGCCAGCAGCTTAGTCGGGACAGGGCCCCCCTTGTCCTCTAACTATGGCTACACCTTC. It specifies CASSLVGTGPPLSSNYGYTF.

The V gene is TRBV9, the J gene TRBJ2-5; the match to TRBD2 covers 11 bases. In germline, CDR1 is SGDLS, CDR2 YYNGEE. The CDR3 totals 16 residues. Trimming removed 3 bases from V and 2 bases from J; junction bases left unmatched: 6. The CDR3 reads CASSAGTSGVQETQYF. CDR3 coding DNA: TGTGCCAGCAGCGCCGGGACTAGCGGTGTTCAAGAGACCCAGTACTTC.

The rearrangement joins TRBV6-2 or TRBV6-3 to TRBJ2-7; 8 nucleotides agree with TRBD1. The CDR3 totals 15 residues. Looked up from germline, CDR1 is MNHEY and CDR2 is SVGEGT. V trimming: 6 bases; J trimming: 0 bases; junction bases outside the gene matches: 7. CDR3 DNA sequence: TGTGCCAGCAGCACAACAGGGGGTATCTCCTACGAGCAGTACTTC. Translation gives CASSTTGGISYEQYF.

The V gene is TRBV15, the J gene TRBJ1-3, with D possibly TRBD1 on 5 matching bases. Germline lookup yields CDR1 LNHNV and CDR2 YYDKDF (reference sequence). The V end was cut by 0 bases, the J end by 0 bases, with 9 bases between. This CDR3 has 16 amino acids. CDR3 amino acids: CATSRDLGDSGNTIYF. CDR3 DNA: TGTGCCACCAGCAGAGATTTAGGGGACTCTGGAAACACCATATATTTT.

The chain is built from TRBV11-1 and TRBJ2-2, with TRBD1 identical over 8 bases. The CDR3 runs 15 residues. V was clipped by 5 bases and J by 3 bases; unmatched bases: 5. Germline CDR1 and CDR2: SGHAT and FQDESV (reference sequence). The CDR3 sequence is CASSRDRPHTGELFF. The CDR3 region has the DNA TGTGCCAGCAGCCGGGACAGGCCCCACACCGGGGAGCTGTTTTTT. The full variable domain, completed using reference TRBV11-1 and TRBJ2-2, is EAEVAQSPRYKITEKSQAVAFWCDPISGHATLYWYRQILGQGPELLVQFQDESVVDDSQLPKDRFSAERLKGVDSTLKIQPAELGDSAMYLCASSRDRPHTGELFFGEGSRLTVL.

This clone was seen at least ten times. This chain's CDR3 is CASSRDRVRNTIYF. CDR3 coding DNA: TGCGCCAGCAGCCGGGACAGGGTCAGAAACACCATATATTTT. The chain has TRBV4-1 and TRBJ1-3, with 9 bases fitting TRBD1. J was trimmed by 5 bases and V by 4 bases; bases with no gene match: 3. Per germline, CDR1 MGHRA and CDR2 YSYEKL. This CDR3 is 14 amino acids long.